This paragraph covers one T cell receptor (beta chain) sequence. Its antigen is currently unknown. Time point indicated: patch test 3, about 24 weeks after DPC sensitization. Indicated treatment: therapeutic diphenylcyclopropenone sensitization with weekly scalp DPC. Blood draws came before every patch-test application. The library labeled individual cDNA molecules by adding unique molecular identifiers to them. TCRdb reanalysed the RACE reads using MiXCR and keeps one entry per CDR3 protein. The sample includes about 97,000 distinct CDR3 sequences, 25% to 30% of them seen just once. These data are taken from a study of human T cells and chemical hapten exposure. Study results and limitations: Patch test score was positively correlated with the counts of PT1 expanded TCRs. Because they had alopecia, donors may respond immunologically unlike healthy people.

Deletions cut 2 bases from V and 9 bases from J, with 8 bases between. Germline V gene lookup returns CDR1 DFQATT and CDR2 SNEGSKA (reference sequence). This CDR3 contains 11 residues. Sample: whole blood, taken in connection with sensitization to the hapten diphenylcyclopropenone (DPC). This sequence originates from a man aged 35-49 years with alopecia areata. Some clones in this sample may be carry-over from other donors' samples. The V and J genes are TRBV20-1 and TRBJ2-4; the D gene could be TRBD1 or TRBD2 (5 bases each). The CDR3 DNA reads TGCAGTGCTAGACAGGGACCCATTCAGTACTTC. It codes for CSARQGPIQYF.